These T cell receptor beta chains were read from a single sample in a study of breast tumors, draining lymph nodes, adjacent tissues. TCRdb re-called the multiplex PCR reads with MiXCR, one entry per CDR3 protein. The sample holds approximately 230,000 distinct CDR3 sequences, about 34% seen once. Material for sequencing was axillary lymph node tissue. Every receptor here comes from a female donor with breast cancer. Some clones in this sample may be carry-over from other donors' samples. CDR3s include the opening cysteine and the closing phenylalanine or tryptophan. D genes are given only for firm matches. Size is stated for part of the rows, as once, few or many counts, or as a class when the clone is expanded.

TRBJ1-6 | NA | TRBD1 | TRBV7-9 | TGTGCCAACGGACAGGGCGACTTTAATTCACCCCTCCACTTT | CANGQGDFNSPLHF
TRBJ2-1 | many | TRBD2 | TRBV5-1 | TGCGCCAGCAGCCCTGTCCCTAGGGGCGGGAGTTTCCATGAGCAGTTCTTC | CASSPVPRGGSFHEQFF
TRBJ2-1 | many | NA | TRBV19 | TGTGCCAGTAGTATAGCCAGTGGTTCCTACAATGAGCAGTTCTTC | CASSIASGSYNEQFF
TRBJ2-1 | NA | TRBD2 | TRBV20-1 | TGCAGTGCTAGACCCCTAGCGGGAGGCTACAATGAGCAGTTCTTC | CSARPLAGGYNEQFF
TRBJ2-6 | many | TRBD1 | TRBV6-6 | TGTGCCAGCACCCGTGCAGGGGGCGCGGGGGGGGCCAACGTCCTGACTTTC | CASTRAGGAGGANVLTF
TRBJ1-6 | many | NA | TRBV19 | TGTGCCAGTAGTACCCCGGATTCACCCCTCCACTTT | CASSTPDSPLHF
TRBJ1-1 | few | NA | TRBV19 | TGTGCCAGTAGTATAGCCTCGAGGAACACTGAAGCTTTCTTT | CASSIASRNTEAFF
TRBJ1-3 | many | NA | TRBV5-6 | TGTGCCAGCAGCTTGGTCGAGGCTTCCTCTGGAAACACCATATATTTT | CASSLVEASSGNTIYF
TRBJ2-5 | many | NA | TRBV4-1 | TGCGCCAGCAGCCAAGATCCGGGCTCCGAGACCCAGTACTTC | CASSQDPGSETQYF
TRBJ2-1 | NA | NA | TRBV27 | TGTGCCAGCAGTTTCCAGGCAGACCCTCCAGGGCAGTTCTTC | CASSFQADPPGQFF
TRBJ1-5 | many | NA | TRBV15 | TGTGCCACCAGCAGCTCGACCTACAATCAGCCCCAGCATTTT | CATSSSTYNQPQHF
TRBJ2-1 | NA | TRBD2 | TRBV29-1 | TGCAGCGTTGAGACTAGCGGGGATGAGCAGTTCTTC | CSVETSGDEQFF
TRBJ2-1 | few | NA | TRBV20-1 | TGCAGTGCTAGAGTGCTACGCTCCTACACTGAGCAGTTCTTC | CSARVLRSYTEQFF
TRBJ2-7 | NA | TRBD1 | TRBV7-2 | TGTGCCAGCAGCTTAAGGACAGGCGATAGTGTTATATCCCACGAGCAGTACTTC | CASSLRTGDSVISHEQYF
TRBJ1-2 | many | NA | TRBV12-5 | TGTGCTAGTGGTTTGGTACCCAATAGCAAGAATGGCTACACCTTC | CASGLVPNSKNGYTF
TRBJ2-3 | many | NA | TRBV5-1 | TGCGCCAGCAGCTTGCTAGGGAGCACAGATACGCAGTATTTT | CASSLLGSTDTQYF
TRBJ2-1 | NA | TRBD1 | TRBV19 | TGTGCCAGTAGTACTCCGGGACAGGGAGAGAATGAGCAGCTCTTC | CASSTPGQGENEQLF
TRBJ1-3 | many | NA | TRBV7-9 | TGTGCCAGCAGCTTAGGGACAAACTCTGGAAACACCATATATTTT | CASSLGTNSGNTIYF
TRBJ1-4 | many | TRBD1 | TRBV30 | TGTGCCTGGAGAGAGACAGGGGGTGGTGGAAAACTGTTTTTT | CAWRETGGGGKLFF
TRBJ2-1 | few | NA | TRBV3-1 | TGTGCCAGCAGCCAACGGACCTTCGGGCAGTTCTTC | CASSQRTFGQFF
TRBJ1-4 | many | TRBD1 | TRBV7-9 | TGTGCCAGCAGCTTAGGGGACAGGGGCGGTAATGAAAAACTGTTTTTT | CASSLGDRGGNEKLFF
TRBJ2-2 | many | NA | TRBV6-4 | TGTGCCAGCAGTGAAGGAACGGGGGAGCTGTTTTTT | CASSEGTGELFF
TRBJ1-3 | many | NA | TRBV6-5 | TGTGCCAGCAGTTACCAGGGAAGTGGAAACACCATATATTTT | CASSYQGSGNTIYF
TRBJ2-3 | many | NA | TRBV24-1 | TGTGCCACCAGTGACCCCGGGAGCTCTAGCACAGATACGCAGTATTTT | CATSDPGSSSTDTQYF
TRBJ2-3 | many | NA | TRBV9 | TGTGCCAGCAGCAGGACTAGCACAGATACGCAGTATTTT | CASSRTSTDTQYF
TRBJ2-5 | many | NA | TRBV19 | TGTGCCAGTAGTATAAGTGGACAAGCTCAAGAGACCCAGTACTTC | CASSISGQAQETQYF
TRBJ2-3 | NA | TRBD2 | TRBV3-1 | TGTGCCAGCAGCCAAGGCGGGGGGGCCTTCAGCACAGATACGCAGTATTTT | CASSQGGGAFSTDTQYF
TRBJ2-7 | many | NA | TRBV4-1 | TGCGCCAGCAGCCAAAGCGGCAACGGGGGTTACGAGCAGTACTTC | CASSQSGNGGYEQYF
TRBJ2-2 | many | TRBD1 | TRBV9 | TGTGCCAGCAGCGCCAATCCCGGGACAGGCATCACCGGGGAGCTGTTTTTT | CASSANPGTGITGELFF
TRBJ2-1 | NA | TRBD2 | TRBV11-3 | TGTGCCAGCAGCTTAGTCCTAGCGGCAGATAACAATGAGCAGTTCTTC | CASSLVLAADNNEQFF
TRBJ1-3 | many | TRBD1 | TRBV30 | TGTGCCTGGGGACAGGGTATGAACACCATATATTTT | CAWGQGMNTIYF
TRBJ2-6 | many | TRBD1 | TRBV6-1 | TGTGCCAGCAGTACCCAACCCGGGACAGATCCCGGGGCCAACGTCCTGACTTTC | CASSTQPGTDPGANVLTF
TRBJ2-7 | many | TRBD2 | TRBV7-9 | TGTGCCAGCAGCTTGGGAGCGGGATACCCCGAGCAGTACTTC | CASSLGAGYPEQYF
TRBJ2-1 | NA | TRBD2 | TRBV20-1 | TGCAGTGCGGGGGAGGCGGGAGCTTGCAATGAGCAGTTCTTC | CSAGEAGACNEQFF
TRBJ1-1 | NA | NA | TRBV12-3/TRBV12-4 | TGTGCCAGCAGTATAGGCATGAACACTGAAGCTTTCTTT | CASSIGMNTEAFF
TRBJ1-2 | many | NA | TRBV12-5 | TGTGCTAGTGGCCACGAGGACGGAACCAACTATGGCTACACCTTC | CASGHEDGTNYGYTF
TRBJ1-2 | many | TRBD1 | TRBV20-1 | TGCAGTGCTGGCGACAGGGGGCGAGGCTACACCTTC | CSAGDRGRGYTF
TRBJ2-7 | many | NA | TRBV19 | TGTGCCAGTAGTATGTCCGCCGGGGGCTACGAGCAGTACTTC | CASSMSAGGYEQYF
TRBJ1-2 | many | NA | TRBV7-8 | TGTGCCAGCAGCTTTGGGGGGAACTATGGCTACACCTTC | CASSFGGNYGYTF
TRBJ2-1 | many | TRBD2 | TRBV19 | TGTGCCAGTAGTATCACGGGGGGAGCGAACAATGAGCAGTTCTTC | CASSITGGANNEQFF
TRBJ2-2 | many | TRBD2 | TRBV19 | TGTGCCACCCGTAGTGGACTAGCGGGAGGCTACACCGGGGAGCTGTTTTTT | CATRSGLAGGYTGELFF
TRBJ2-7 | once | TRBD1 | TRBV7-2 | TGTGCCAGCAGCTTAGGGGGGGGAGGGACAGGGGGGTACGAGCAGTACTTC | CASSLGGGGTGGYEQYF
TRBJ2-6 | once | TRBD1 | TRBV12-3/TRBV12-4 | TGTGCCAGCAGTTTATCGTCCGGGACAGGGCAGAGGGCCAACGTCCTGACTTTC | CASSLSSGTGQRANVLTF
TRBJ1-2 | NA | TRBD1 | TRBV7-9 | TGTGCCAGCAGCCCACAGGGGGAATCTAACTATGGCTACACCTTC | CASSPQGESNYGYTF
TRBJ2-1 | NA | TRBD2 | TRBV7-2 | TGTGCCAGCAACCGGGAGGGCCGGGCACTGTGGGAGCAGTTCTTC | CASNREGRALWEQFF
TRBJ2-1 | many | TRBD2 | TRBV29-1 | TGCAGCGTTGATAATGCGGGGGATGAGCAGTTCTTC | CSVDNAGDEQFF
TRBJ1-6 | once | NA | TRBV20-1 | TGCAGTGCTAGAGAGGTAGGGGGGGGTTCACCCCTCCACTTT | CSAREVGGGSPLHF
TRBJ1-5 | NA | TRBD1 | TRBV7-2 | TGTGCCAGCAGCTCCCGGGCAGGGGGCAGGGAGACCCAGCATTTT | CASSSRAGGRETQHF
TRBJ2-6 | many | NA | TRBV20-1 | TGCAGCGTTAGCTCTGGGGCCAACGTCCTGACTTTC | CSVSSGANVLTF